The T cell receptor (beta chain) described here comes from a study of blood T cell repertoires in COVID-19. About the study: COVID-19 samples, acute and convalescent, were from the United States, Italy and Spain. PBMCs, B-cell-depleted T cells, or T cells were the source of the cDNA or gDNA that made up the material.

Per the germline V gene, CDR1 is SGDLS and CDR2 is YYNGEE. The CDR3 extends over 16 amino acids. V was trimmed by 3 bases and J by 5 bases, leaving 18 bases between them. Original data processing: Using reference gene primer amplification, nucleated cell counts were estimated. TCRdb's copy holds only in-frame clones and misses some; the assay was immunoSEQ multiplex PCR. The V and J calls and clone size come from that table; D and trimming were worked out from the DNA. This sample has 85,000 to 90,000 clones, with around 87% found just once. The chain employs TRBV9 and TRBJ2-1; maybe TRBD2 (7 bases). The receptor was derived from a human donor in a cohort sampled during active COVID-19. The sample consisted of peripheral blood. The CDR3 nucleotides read TGTGCCAGCAGCGCCCGGGGGGCCCTCCAGAACAATGAGCAGTTCTTC. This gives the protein CASSARGALQNNEQFF. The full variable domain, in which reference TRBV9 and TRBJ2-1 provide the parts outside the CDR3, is DSGVTQTPKHLITATGQRVTLRCSPRSGDLSVYWYQQSLDQGLQFLIQYYNGEERAKGNILERFSAQQFPDLHSELNLSSLELGDSALYFCASSARGALQNNEQFFGPGTRLTVL.